This paragraph covers one T cell receptor (beta chain) sequence. The antigen remains undetermined. The data were taken from a study of yellow fever vaccine responses in identical twins. Study-level points and caveats: Twins reportedly appeared to share part of their vaccine T cell response while keeping part individual.

TCRdb re-analysed the RT-PCR reads in MiXCR, keeping a single row per CDR3 protein. The top ten hold about 8% of the sample, which has over 15,000 distinct CDR3 sequences, under 80% seen once. In germline, CDR1 is SGHAT, CDR2 FQDESV (reference sequence). V was cut by 5 bases and J by 7 bases, with 12 bases left in between. The CDR3 loop spans 13 amino acids. The receptor's source is a woman under 30 who received the yellow fever vaccine. The chain couples TRBV11-1 to TRBJ2-1; D is ambiguous. Specimen: T cells from blood (PBMCs), unsorted or a sorted subset (not recorded which), collected before or after yellow fever vaccination (not recorded which). The CDR3 DNA reads TGTGCCAGCAGCCCAGCCTCTAGGAATGAGCAGTTCTTC. Protein sequence: CASSPASRNEQFF.